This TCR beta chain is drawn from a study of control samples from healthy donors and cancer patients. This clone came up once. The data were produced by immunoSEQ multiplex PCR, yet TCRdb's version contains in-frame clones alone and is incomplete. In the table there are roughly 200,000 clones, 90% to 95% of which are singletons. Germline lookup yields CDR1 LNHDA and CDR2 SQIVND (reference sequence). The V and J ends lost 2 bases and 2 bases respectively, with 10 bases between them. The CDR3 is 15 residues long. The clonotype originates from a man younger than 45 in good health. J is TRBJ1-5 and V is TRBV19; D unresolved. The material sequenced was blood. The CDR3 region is CASSIFLGGNQPQHF. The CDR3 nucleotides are TGTGCCAGTAGTATATTTCTAGGTGGCAATCAGCCCCAGCATTTT.